This T cell receptor beta chain was sequenced for a study of response to subunit inactivated influenza vaccine. Study conclusions and caveats: A suggestion made by the authors is that each seasonal influenza vaccination recruits few new T cells.

The CDR3 covers 14 residues. In germline, CDR1 is SGHTA, CDR2 FQGNSA. Trimming took 6 bases from V and 5 from J; bases not matched to a gene: 8. MiXCR, run by TCRdb on the RT-PCR reads, gives a single entry per CDR3 protein. The sample records almost 250,000 distinct CDR3 sequences, more than 9% being singletons. Regarding this clonotype: Its antigen is still unknown.

This sample comprised non-naive T cells sorted from PBMCs, obtained 14 to 15 days before vaccination. The TCR comes from a man in his fifties who received an inactivated influenza vaccine. This rearrangement joins TRBV7-2 to TRBJ2-7, with 9 bases that match TRBD1. The CDR3 DNA sequence: TGTGCCAGCAGTCAACAGGGGGCGCTCAACGAGCAGTACTTC. Translating gives CASSQQGALNEQYF.